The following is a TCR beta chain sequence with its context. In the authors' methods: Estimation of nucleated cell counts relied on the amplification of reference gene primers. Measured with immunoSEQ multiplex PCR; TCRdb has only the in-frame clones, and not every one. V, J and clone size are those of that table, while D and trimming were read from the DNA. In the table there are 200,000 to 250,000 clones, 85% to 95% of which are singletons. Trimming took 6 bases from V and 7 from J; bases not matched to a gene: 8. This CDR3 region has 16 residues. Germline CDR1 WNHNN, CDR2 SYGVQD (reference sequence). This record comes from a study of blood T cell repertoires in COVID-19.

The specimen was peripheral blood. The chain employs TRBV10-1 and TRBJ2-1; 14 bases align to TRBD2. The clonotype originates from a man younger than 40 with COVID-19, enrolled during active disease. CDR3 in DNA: TGCGCCAGCAGGGAGGGACTAGCGGGGGTTATGAATGAGCAGTTCTTC. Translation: CASREGLAGVMNEQFF.